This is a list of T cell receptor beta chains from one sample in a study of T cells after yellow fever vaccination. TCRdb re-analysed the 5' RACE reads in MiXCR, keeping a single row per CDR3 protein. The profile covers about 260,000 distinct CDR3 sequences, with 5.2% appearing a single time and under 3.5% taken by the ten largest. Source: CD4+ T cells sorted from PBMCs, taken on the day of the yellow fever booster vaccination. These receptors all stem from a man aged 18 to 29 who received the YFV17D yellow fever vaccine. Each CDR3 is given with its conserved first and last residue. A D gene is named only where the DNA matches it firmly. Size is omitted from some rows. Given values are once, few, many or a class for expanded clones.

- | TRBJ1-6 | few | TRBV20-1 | CSARGSGLSNSPLHF | TGCAGTGCTAGAGGAAGTGGGTTAAGCAATTCACCCCTCCACTTT
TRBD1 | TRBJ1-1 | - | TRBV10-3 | CAISGPGQGNTEAFF | TGTGCCATCAGTGGACCGGGACAGGGGAACACTGAAGCTTTCTTT
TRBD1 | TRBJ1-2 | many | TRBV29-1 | CSVEDLTGESYGYTF | TGCAGCGTTGAAGATCTGACAGGGGAGAGCTATGGCTACACCTTC
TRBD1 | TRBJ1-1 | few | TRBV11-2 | CASSLGTGRRNTEAFF | TGTGCCAGCAGCTTGGGGACAGGGCGGAGGAACACTGAAGCTTTCTTT
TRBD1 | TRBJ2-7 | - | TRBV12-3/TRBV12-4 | CASSSTSGTANYEQYF | TGTGCCAGCAGTTCAACTTCCGGGACAGCGAACTACGAGCAGTACTTC
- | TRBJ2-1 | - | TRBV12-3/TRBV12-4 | CASSSGGRQFF | TGTGCCAGCAGTTCTGGAGGTAGGCAGTTCTTC
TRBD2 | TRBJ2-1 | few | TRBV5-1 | CASSLGSGGEQFF | TGCGCCAGCAGCTTGGGTAGCGGGGGCGAGCAGTTCTTC
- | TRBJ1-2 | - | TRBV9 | CASSVAMAGNYGYTF | TGTGCCAGCAGCGTAGCGATGGCGGGGAACTATGGCTACACCTTC
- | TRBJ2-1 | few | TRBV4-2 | CASSQDRQKQFF | TGTGCCAGCAGCCAAGATCGACAGAAGCAGTTCTTC
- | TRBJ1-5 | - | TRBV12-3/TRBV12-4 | CASSPGQHSNQPQHF | TGTGCCAGCAGCCCAGGGCAGCATAGCAATCAGCCCCAGCATTTT
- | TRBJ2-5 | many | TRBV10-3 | CAINPGRRPETQYF | TGTGCCATCAACCCGGGCAGGAGACCAGAGACCCAGTACTTC
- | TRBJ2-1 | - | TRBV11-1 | CASSPKGSSYNEQFF | TGTGCCAGCAGCCCTAAGGGAAGCTCCTACAATGAGCAGTTCTTC
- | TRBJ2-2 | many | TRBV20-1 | CSASPGGELFF | TGCAGTGCTAGTCCCGGCGGGGAGCTGTTTTTT
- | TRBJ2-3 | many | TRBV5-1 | CASSFGRGDTQYF | TGCGCCAGCAGCTTCGGTAGAGGAGATACGCAGTATTTT
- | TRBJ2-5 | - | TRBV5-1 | CASSPRTPRETQYF | TGCGCCAGCAGCCCCAGGACCCCCAGAGAGACCCAGTACTTC
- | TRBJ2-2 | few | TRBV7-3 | CASSAHLNTGELFF | TGTGCCAGCAGCGCCCACTTAAACACCGGGGAGCTGTTTTTT
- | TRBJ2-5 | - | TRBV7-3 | CASSLKNLQETQYF | TGTGCCAGCAGCTTAAAGAATCTCCAAGAGACCCAGTACTTC
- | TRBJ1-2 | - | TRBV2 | CASRLTALLYGYTF | TGTGCCAGCAGGCTGACAGCTCTACTCTATGGCTACACCTTC
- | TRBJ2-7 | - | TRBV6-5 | CASRVLHASSYEQYF | TGTGCCAGCAGAGTCCTACACGCGAGCTCCTACGAGCAGTACTTC
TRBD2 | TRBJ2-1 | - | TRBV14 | CARSLGGSSYNEQFF | TGTGCCAGGTCCCTGGGGGGGAGCTCCTACAATGAGCAGTTCTTC
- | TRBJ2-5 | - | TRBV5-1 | CASSSPPAQETQYF | TGCGCCAGCAGCTCCCCTCCGGCCCAAGAGACCCAGTACTTC
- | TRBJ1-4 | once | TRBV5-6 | CASSSGTINEKLFF | TGTGCCAGCAGCTCCGGGACTATAAATGAAAAACTGTTTTTT
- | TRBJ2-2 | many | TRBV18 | CASSTDGTGELFF | TGTGCCAGCTCGACAGATGGAACCGGGGAGCTGTTTTTT
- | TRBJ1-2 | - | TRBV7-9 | CASSLAGHLSGRGGYTF | TGTGCCAGCAGCTTAGCGGGACACCTCTCGGGCCGCGGTGGCTACACCTTC
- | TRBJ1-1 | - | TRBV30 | CAWSVGSLGAEAFF | TGTGCCTGGAGTGTAGGCTCCCTAGGGGCTGAAGCTTTCTTT
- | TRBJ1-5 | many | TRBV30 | CAWNPGGGNQPQHF | TGTGCCTGGAATCCGGGGGGAGGCAATCAGCCCCAGCATTTT
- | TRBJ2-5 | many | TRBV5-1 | CASSLGASQETQYF | TGCGCCAGCAGCTTGGGTGCCTCCCAAGAGACCCAGTACTTC
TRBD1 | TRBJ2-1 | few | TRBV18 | CASSPPTGGNYNEQFF | TGTGCCAGCTCACCACCCACAGGGGGAAACTACAATGAGCAGTTCTTC
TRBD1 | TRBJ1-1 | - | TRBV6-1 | CASSVDAGGTEAFF | TGTGCCAGCAGTGTCGACGCAGGGGGAACTGAAGCTTTCTTT
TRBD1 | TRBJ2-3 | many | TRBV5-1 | CASSWRGQGETDTQYF | TGCGCCAGCAGCTGGAGGGGACAGGGGGAAACAGATACGCAGTATTTT
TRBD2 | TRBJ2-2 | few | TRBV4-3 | CASSQVRGHKLAGPRGGELFF | TGCGCCAGCAGCCAAGTTAGGGGACACAAACTAGCGGGGCCTCGGGGCGGGGAGCTGTTTTTT
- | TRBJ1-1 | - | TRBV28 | CASSSAQGTNTEAFF | TGTGCCAGCAGTTCCGCCCAGGGGACAAACACTGAAGCTTTCTTT
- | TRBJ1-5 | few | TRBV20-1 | CSAIVYSNQPQHF | TGCAGTGCTATTGTTTATAGCAATCAGCCCCAGCATTTT
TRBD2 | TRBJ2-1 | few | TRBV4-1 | CASSQAPGLVYNEQFF | TGCGCCAGCAGCCAAGCCCCGGGACTAGTCTACAATGAGCAGTTCTTC
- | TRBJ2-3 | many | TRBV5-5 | CASSLEGPRGSTDTQYF | TGTGCCAGCAGCTTGGAGGGCCCCCGAGGCAGCACAGATACGCAGTATTTT
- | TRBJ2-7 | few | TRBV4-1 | CASSHLSGTRVRYF | TGCGCCAGCAGCCACCTATCCGGGACCAGGGTACGGTACTTC
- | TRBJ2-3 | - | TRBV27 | CASSLRPRLDTQYF | TGTGCCAGCAGTTTACGGCCACGGCTGGATACGCAGTATTTT
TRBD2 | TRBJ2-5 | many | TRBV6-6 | CASSPTSEETQYF | TGTGCCAGCAGCCCAACTAGCGAGGAGACCCAGTACTTC
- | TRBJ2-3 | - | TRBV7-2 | CASNRYTSTDTQYF | TGTGCCAGCAATCGGTACACTAGCACAGATACGCAGTATTTT
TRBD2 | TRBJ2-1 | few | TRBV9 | CASSPGGAGFSYNEQFF | TGTGCCAGCAGCCCCGGGGGAGCGGGGTTCTCCTACAATGAGCAGTTCTTC
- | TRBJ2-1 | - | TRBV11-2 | CASTHYGGEQFF | TGTGCCAGCACCCACTACGGGGGAGAGCAGTTCTTC
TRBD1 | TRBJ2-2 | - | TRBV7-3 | CASSMTGGYGELFF | TGTGCCAGCAGCATGACAGGGGGCTACGGGGAGCTGTTTTTT